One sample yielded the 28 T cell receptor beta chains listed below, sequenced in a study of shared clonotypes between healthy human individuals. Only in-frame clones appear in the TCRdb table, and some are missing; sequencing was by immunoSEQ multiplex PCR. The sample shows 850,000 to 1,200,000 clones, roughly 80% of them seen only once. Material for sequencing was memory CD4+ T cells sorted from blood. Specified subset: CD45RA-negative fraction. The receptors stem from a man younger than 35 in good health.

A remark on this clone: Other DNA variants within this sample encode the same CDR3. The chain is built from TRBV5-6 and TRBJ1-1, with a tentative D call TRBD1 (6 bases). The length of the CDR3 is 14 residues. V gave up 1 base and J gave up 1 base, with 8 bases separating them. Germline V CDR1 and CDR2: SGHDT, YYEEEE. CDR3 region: CASSLLQGNTEAFF. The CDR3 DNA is TGTGCCAGCAGCTTGTTACAGGGGAACACTGAAGCTTTCTTT.

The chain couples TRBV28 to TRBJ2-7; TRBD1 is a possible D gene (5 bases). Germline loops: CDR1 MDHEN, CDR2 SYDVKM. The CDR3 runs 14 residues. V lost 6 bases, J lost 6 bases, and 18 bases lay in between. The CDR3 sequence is CASSQSRGIREQYF. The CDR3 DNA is TGTGCCAGCAGCCAGTCAAGGGGAATTCGCGAGCAGTACTTC.

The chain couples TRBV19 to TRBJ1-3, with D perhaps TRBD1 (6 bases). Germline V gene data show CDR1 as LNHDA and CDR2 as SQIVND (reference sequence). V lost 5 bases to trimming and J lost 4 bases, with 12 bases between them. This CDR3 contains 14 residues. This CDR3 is CASSRSGTGNTIYF. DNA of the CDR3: TGTGCCAGTAGTCGATCAGGGACAGGAAACACCATATATTTT. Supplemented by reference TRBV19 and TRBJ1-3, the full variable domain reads DGGITQSPKYLFRKEGQNVTLSCEQNLNHDAMYWYRQDPGQGLRLIYYSQIVNDFQKGDIAEGYSVSREKKESFPLTVTSAQKNPTAFYLCASSRSGTGNTIYFGEGSWLTVV.

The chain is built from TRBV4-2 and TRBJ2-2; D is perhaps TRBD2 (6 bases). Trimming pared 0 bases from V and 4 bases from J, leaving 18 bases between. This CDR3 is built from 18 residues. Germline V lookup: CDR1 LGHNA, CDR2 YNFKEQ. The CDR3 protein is CASSQDQLASAGTGELFF. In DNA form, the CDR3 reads TGTGCCAGCAGCCAAGATCAATTGGCTAGCGCCGGCACCGGGGAGCTGTTTTTT.

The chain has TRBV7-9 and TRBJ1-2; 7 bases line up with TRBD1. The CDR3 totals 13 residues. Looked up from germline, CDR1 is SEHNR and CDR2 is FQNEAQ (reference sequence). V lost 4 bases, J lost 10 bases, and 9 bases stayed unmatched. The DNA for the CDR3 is TGTGCCAGCAGCTGGACCGGGACAGAATACTACACCTTC. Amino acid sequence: CASSWTGTEYYTF.

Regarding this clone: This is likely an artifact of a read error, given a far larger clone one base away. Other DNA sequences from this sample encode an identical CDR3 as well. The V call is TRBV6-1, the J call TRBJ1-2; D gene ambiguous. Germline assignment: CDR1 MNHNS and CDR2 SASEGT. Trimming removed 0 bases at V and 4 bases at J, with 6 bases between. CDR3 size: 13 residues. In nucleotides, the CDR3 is TGTGCCAGCAGTGAAGCGCGGGGCTATGGCTACACCTTC. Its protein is CASSEARGYGYTF.

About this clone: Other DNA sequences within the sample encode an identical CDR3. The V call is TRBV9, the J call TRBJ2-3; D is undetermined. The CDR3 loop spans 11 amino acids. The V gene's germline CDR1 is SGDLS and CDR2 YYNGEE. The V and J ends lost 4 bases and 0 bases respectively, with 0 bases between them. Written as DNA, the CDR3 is TGTGCCAGCAGCAGCACAGATACGCAGTATTTT. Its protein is CASSSTDTQYF.

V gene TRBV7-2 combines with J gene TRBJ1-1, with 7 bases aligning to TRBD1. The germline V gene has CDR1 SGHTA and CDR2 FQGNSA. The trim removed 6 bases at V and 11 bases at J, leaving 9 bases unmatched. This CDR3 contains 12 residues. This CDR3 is CASSHPGQLAFF. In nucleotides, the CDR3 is TGTGCCAGCAGTCACCCGGGACAGCTGGCTTTCTTT.

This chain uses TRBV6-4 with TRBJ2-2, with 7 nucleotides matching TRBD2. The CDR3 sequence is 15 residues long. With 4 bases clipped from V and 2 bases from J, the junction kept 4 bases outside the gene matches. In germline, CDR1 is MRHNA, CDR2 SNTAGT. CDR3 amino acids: CASSVSGVNTGELFF. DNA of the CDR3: TGTGCCAGCAGTGTCAGCGGGGTTAACACCGGGGAGCTGTTTTTT.

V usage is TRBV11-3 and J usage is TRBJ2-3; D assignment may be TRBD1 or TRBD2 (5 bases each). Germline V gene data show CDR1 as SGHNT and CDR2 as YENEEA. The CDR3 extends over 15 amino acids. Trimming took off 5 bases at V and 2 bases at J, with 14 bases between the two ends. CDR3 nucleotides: TGTGCCAGCAGCCAGGGACCTGGGGCCACAGATACGCAGTATTTT. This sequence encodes CASSQGPGATDTQYF.

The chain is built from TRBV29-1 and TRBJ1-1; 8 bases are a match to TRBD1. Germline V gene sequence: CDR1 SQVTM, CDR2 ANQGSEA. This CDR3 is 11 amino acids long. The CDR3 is CAGQGATEAFF. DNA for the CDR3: TGCGCGGGCCAGGGGGCGACTGAAGCTTTCTTT.

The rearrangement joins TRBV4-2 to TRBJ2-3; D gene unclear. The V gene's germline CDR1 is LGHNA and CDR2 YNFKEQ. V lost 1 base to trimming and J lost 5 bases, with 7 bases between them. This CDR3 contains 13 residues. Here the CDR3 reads CASSQGSRDTQYF. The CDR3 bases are TGTGCCAGCAGCCAAGGGAGTAGAGATACGCAGTATTTT.

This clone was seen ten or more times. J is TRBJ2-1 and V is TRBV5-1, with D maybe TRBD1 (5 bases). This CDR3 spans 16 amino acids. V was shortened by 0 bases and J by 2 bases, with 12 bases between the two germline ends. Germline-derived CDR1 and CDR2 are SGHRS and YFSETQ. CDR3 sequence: CASSLDSGNTYNEQFF. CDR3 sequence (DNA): TGCGCCAGCAGCTTGGATTCAGGGAACACCTACAATGAGCAGTTCTTC.

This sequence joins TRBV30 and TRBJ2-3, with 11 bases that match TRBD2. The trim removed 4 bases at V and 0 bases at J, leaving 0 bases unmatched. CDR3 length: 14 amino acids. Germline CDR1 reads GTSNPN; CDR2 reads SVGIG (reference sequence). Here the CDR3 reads CAWTSGRSTDTQYF. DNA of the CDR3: TGTGCCTGGACTAGCGGGAGGAGCACAGATACGCAGTATTTT.

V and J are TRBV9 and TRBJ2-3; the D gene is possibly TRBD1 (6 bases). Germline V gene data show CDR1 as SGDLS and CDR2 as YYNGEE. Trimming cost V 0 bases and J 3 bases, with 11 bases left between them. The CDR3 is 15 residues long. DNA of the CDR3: TGTGCCAGCAGCGTAGACAGGGATCAAACAGATACGCAGTATTTT. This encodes CASSVDRDQTDTQYF.

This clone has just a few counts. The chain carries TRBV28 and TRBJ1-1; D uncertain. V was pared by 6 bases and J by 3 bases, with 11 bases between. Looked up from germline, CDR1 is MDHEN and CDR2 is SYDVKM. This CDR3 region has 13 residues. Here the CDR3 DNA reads TGTGCCAGCAGCGGCCAACAGTACACTGAAGCTTTCTTT. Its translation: CASSGQQYTEAFF.

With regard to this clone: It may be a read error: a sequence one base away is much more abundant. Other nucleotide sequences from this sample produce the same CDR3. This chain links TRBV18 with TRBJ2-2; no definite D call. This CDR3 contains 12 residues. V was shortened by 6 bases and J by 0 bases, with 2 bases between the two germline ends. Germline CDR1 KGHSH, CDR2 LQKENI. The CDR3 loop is CASSSNTGELFF. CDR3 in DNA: TGTGCCAGCTCTTCGAACACCGGGGAGCTGTTTTTT.

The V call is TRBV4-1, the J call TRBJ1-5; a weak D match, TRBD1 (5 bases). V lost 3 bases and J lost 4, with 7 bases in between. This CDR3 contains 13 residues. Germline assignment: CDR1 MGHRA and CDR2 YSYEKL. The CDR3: CASSQWGNQPQHF. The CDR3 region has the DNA TGCGCCAGCAGCCAGTGGGGGAATCAGCCCCAGCATTTT.

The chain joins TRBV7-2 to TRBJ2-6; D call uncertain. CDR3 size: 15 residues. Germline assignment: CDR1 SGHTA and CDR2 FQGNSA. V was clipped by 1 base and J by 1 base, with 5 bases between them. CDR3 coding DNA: TGTGCCAGCAGCTTAGAAGGATCTGGGGCCAACGTCCTGACTTTC. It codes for CASSLEGSGANVLTF. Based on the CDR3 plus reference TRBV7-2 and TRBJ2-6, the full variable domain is GAGVSQSPSNKVTEKGKDVELRCDPISGHTALYWYRQSLGQGLEFLIYFQGNSAPDKSGLPSDRFSAERTGGSVSTLTIQRTQQEDSAVYLCASSLEGSGANVLTFGAGSRLTVL.

The CDR3 loop reads CASSDETVYGYTF. DNA of the CDR3: TGTGCCAGCAGTGATGAGACAGTTTATGGCTACACCTTC. The chain is built from TRBV2 and TRBJ1-2; a weak D match, TRBD1 (5 bases). The ends were cut back, 3 bases at V and 5 bases at J, with 10 bases in the middle. This CDR3 is 13 amino acids long. Looked up from germline, CDR1 is SNHLY and CDR2 is FYNNEI.

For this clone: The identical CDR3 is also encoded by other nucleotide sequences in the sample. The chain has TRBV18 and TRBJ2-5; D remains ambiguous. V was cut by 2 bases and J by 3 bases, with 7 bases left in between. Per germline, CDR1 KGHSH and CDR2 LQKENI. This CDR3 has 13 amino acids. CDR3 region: CASSPRQEETQYF. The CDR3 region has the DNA TGTGCCAGCTCACCAAGGCAGGAAGAGACCCAGTACTTC. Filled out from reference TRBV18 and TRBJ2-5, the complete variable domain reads NAGVMQNPRHLVRRRGQEARLRCSPMKGHSHVYWYRQLPEEGLKFMVYLQKENIIDESGMPKERFSAEFPKEGPSILRIQQVVRGDSAAYFCASSPRQEETQYFGPGTRLLVL.

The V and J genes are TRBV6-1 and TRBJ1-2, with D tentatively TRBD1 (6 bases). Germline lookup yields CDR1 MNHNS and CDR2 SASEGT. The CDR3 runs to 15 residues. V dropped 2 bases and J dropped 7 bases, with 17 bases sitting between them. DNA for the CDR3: TGTGCCAGCAGTGAATTCTCAGGGGAGGTAACTGGCTACACCTTC. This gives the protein CASSEFSGEVTGYTF.

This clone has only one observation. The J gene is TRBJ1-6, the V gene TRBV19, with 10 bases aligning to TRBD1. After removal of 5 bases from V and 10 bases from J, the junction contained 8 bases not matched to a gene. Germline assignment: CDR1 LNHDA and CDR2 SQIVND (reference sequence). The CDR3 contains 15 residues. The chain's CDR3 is CASSAMTGGRSPLHF. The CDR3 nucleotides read TGTGCCAGTAGTGCCATGACAGGGGGCAGATCACCCCTCCACTTT.

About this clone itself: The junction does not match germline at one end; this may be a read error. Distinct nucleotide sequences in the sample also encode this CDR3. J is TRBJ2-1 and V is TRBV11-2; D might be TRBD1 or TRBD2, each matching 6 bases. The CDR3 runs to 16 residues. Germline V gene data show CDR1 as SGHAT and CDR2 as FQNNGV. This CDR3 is CASSLGGAASYNEQFF. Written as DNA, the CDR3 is TGTGCCAGCAGCTTAGGGGGGGCAGCCTCCTACAATGAACAGTTCTTC.

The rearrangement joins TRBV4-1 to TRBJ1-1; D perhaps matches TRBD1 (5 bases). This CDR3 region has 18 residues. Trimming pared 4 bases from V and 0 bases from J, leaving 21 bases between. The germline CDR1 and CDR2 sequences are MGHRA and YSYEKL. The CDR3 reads CASSRGRGVGEMNTEAFF. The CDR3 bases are TGCGCCAGCAGCCGAGGACGAGGGGTGGGAGAAATGAACACTGAAGCTTTCTTT.

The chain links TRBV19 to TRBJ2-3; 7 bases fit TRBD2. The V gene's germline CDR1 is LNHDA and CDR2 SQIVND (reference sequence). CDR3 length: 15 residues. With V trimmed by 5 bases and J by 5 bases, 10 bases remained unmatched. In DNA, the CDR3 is TGTGCCAGTAGTGGTCCCGGGAGGTCAGGAGATACGCAGTATTTT. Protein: CASSGPGRSGDTQYF.

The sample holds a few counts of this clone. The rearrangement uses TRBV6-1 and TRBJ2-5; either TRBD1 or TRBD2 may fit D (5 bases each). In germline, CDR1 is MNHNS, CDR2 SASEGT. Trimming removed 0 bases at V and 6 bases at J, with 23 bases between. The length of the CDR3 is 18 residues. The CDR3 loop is CASSEAPYRKGPGKTQYF. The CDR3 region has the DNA TGTGCCAGCAGTGAAGCGCCGTATCGGAAGGGACCAGGGAAGACCCAGTACTTC.

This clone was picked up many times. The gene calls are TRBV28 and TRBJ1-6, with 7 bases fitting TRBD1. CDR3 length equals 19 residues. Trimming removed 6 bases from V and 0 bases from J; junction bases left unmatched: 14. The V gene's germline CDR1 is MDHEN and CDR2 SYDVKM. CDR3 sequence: CASSPPRDSVRSYNSPLHF. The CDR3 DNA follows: TGTGCCAGCAGCCCCCCCCGGGACAGCGTTCGCTCCTATAATTCACCCCTCCACTTT.